These 24 T cell receptor beta chains share one sample of origin, sequenced in a study of T cell responses to AZD1222 COVID-19 vaccine. TCRdb's copy holds only in-frame clones and misses some; the assay was immunoSEQ multiplex PCR. This sample has more than 150,000 clones; approximately 92% occur once, and the top ten carry about 10%. Material: peripheral blood, obtained on day 0 of AZD1222 vaccination. All receptors derive from an adult in good health.

The rearrangement uses TRBV4-3 and TRBJ2-1, with 8 bases fitting TRBD2. The germline V gene encodes CDR1 LGHNA and CDR2 YSLEER. Germline trimming cut 0 bases from V and 4 bases from J; bases unmatched to any gene: 5. The CDR3 extends over 16 amino acids. For the CDR3, the DNA is TGCGCCAGCAGCCAAGAGAATAGCGGGGCATACAATGAGCAGTTCTTC. Translated: CASSQENSGAYNEQFF.

The chain couples TRBV5-1 to TRBJ2-3; 9 bases are shared with TRBD1. The CDR3 length is 17 residues. CDR1 is SGHRS and CDR2 is YFSETQ in the germline V gene. Trimming cost V 1 base and J 2 bases; bases outside gene matches: 8. The CDR3 sequence: CASSLTLGQGITDTQYF. The CDR3 DNA is TGCGCCAGCAGCTTGACTCTCGGACAGGGGATCACAGATACGCAGTATTTT.

The J gene is TRBJ1-1, the V gene TRBV10-1; no clear D gene. Germline-derived CDR1 and CDR2 are WNHNN and SYGVQD (reference sequence). V was cut by 5 bases and J by 10 bases, with 11 bases left in between. This CDR3 contains 11 residues. This chain's CDR3 is CASSSGSAAFF. CDR3 nucleotides: TGCGCCAGCAGTTCGGGTTCGGCAGCTTTCTTT.

Only one count was recorded for this clone. The chain joins TRBV20-1 to TRBJ2-1, with D hard to call. The CDR3 loop spans 9 amino acids. Deletions cut 4 bases from V and 10 bases from J, with 5 bases between. Germline CDR1 is DFQATT and CDR2 is SNEGSKA (reference sequence). The CDR3 DNA sequence: TGCAGTGCTAACAGCGAGCAGTTCTTC. It yields the protein CSANSEQFF.

CDR3 amino acids: CASSPTGAEYEQYF. DNA for the CDR3: TGCGCCAGCAGCCCGACAGGGGCAGAGTACGAGCAGTACTTC. The J gene is TRBJ2-7, the V gene TRBV5-1; 8 nucleotides match TRBD1. V dropped 4 bases and J dropped 4; count of bases not matched to a gene: 7. Germline-derived CDR1 and CDR2 are SGHRS and YFSETQ. CDR3 length: 14 residues.

The chain has TRBV28 and TRBJ1-2; possibly TRBD1 for D (5 bases). CDR1 and CDR2 from the germline V gene are MDHEN and SYDVKM. Trimming took off 5 bases at V and 8 bases at J, with 12 bases between the two ends. This CDR3 region has 12 residues. DNA of the CDR3: TGTGCCAGCAGTCAGATCAGGGTCGGCTACACCTTC. It translates to CASSQIRVGYTF.

The chain carries TRBV29-1 and TRBJ1-1; maybe TRBD1 (6 bases). This CDR3 is 13 amino acids long. Germline V gives CDR1 SQVTM, CDR2 ANQGSEA. Trimming removed 7 bases from V and 4 bases from J, with 16 bases in between. DNA of the CDR3: TGCAGCGCCGGACCTCAAGGGGGCACTGAAGCTTTCTTT. Translation gives CSAGPQGGTEAFF.

This rearrangement joins TRBV7-9 to TRBJ1-2; TRBD1 aligns across 7 bases. With 2 bases clipped from V and 0 bases from J, the junction kept 9 bases outside the gene matches. This CDR3 is 17 amino acids long. Looked up from germline, CDR1 is SEHNR and CDR2 is FQNEAQ (reference sequence). CDR3 loop: CASSLPPGGLPNYGYTF. Here the CDR3 DNA reads TGTGCCAGCAGCTTACCCCCAGGGGGACTTCCTAACTATGGCTACACCTTC. The variable domain in full, with the rest retrieved from reference TRBV7-9 and TRBJ1-2, is DTGVSQNPRHKITKRGQNVTFRCDPISEHNRLYWYRQTLGQGPEFLTYFQNEAQLEKSRLLSDRFSAERPKGSFSTLEIQRTEQGDSAMYLCASSLPPGGLPNYGYTFGSGTRLTVV.

This chain uses TRBV6-2 or TRBV6-3 with TRBJ1-2; the D gene is possibly TRBD1 (5 bases). The CDR3 covers 13 residues. V was pared by 5 bases and J by 3 bases, with 10 bases between. Germline V lookup: CDR1 MNHEY, CDR2 SVGEGT. CDR3 sequence reads: CASSKRQHYGYTF. CDR3 nucleotide sequence: TGTGCCAGCAGTAAACGACAGCACTATGGCTACACCTTC.

The chain has TRBV19 and TRBJ2-5, with 11 bases fitting TRBD2. The J segment lost 4 bases and the V segment lost 2 bases, leaving 6 bases of the junction unmatched. Germline CDR1 is LNHDA and CDR2 is SQIVND (reference sequence). This CDR3 has 16 amino acids. CDR3 sequence: CASSIITSGSPETQYF. DNA of the CDR3: TGTGCCAGTAGTATAATTACTAGCGGGAGTCCAGAGACCCAGTACTTC. The variable domain in full, with the rest retrieved from reference TRBV19 and TRBJ2-5, is DGGITQSPKYLFRKEGQNVTLSCEQNLNHDAMYWYRQDPGQGLRLIYYSQIVNDFQKGDIAEGYSVSREKKESFPLTVTSAQKNPTAFYLCASSIITSGSPETQYFGPGTRLLVL.

Worth noting for this clone: One end of the junction does not line up with germline, which may come from a read error. This same CDR3 is encoded by further DNA sequences in the sample. V and J are TRBV12-3 or TRBV12-4 and TRBJ1-1; D not resolved. The CDR3 is made up of 13 amino acids. The CDR3 DNA follows: TGTGCCAGCAGTTCCTTGATGAACACTGAGGCTTTCTTT. This translates into CASSSLMNTEAFF.

Worth noting for this clone: The sample contains more than one DNA sequence encoding this CDR3. V and J are TRBV18 and TRBJ2-3; the D is unclear. Per the germline V gene, CDR1 is KGHSH and CDR2 is LQKENI. The CDR3 sequence is 13 residues long. V lost 3 bases to trimming and J lost 2 bases, with 6 bases between them. CDR3 protein: CASSPPSTDTQYF. The CDR3 nucleotides are TGTGCCAGCTCACCTCCCTCCACAGATACGCAGTATTTT. The full variable domain, completed using reference TRBV18 and TRBJ2-3, is NAGVMQNPRHLVRRRGQEARLRCSPMKGHSHVYWYRQLPEEGLKFMVYLQKENIIDESGMPKERFSAEFPKEGPSILRIQQVVRGDSAAYFCASSPPSTDTQYFGPGTRLTVL.

The chain uses TRBV4-1 and TRBJ2-1; TRBD2 is a possible D gene (6 bases). Trimming stripped 3 bases from V and 6 bases from J, with 12 bases between. In germline, CDR1 is MGHRA, CDR2 YSYEKL. This CDR3 spans 14 amino acids. The CDR3 sequence is CASSHPGLINEQFF. CDR3 DNA: TGCGCCAGCAGCCACCCGGGACTCATCAATGAGCAGTTCTTC.

This clone was counted once. In nucleotides, the CDR3 is TGTGCCAGCAGTTTCCGCGTGGAGAACACTGAAGCTTTCTTT. Translation: CASSFRVENTEAFF. V and J are TRBV28 and TRBJ1-1; D uncertain. The CDR3 is 14 amino acids. Germline V lookup: CDR1 MDHEN, CDR2 SYDVKM. The V gene lost 3 bases and the J gene lost 1 base, with 9 bases spanning the gap.

The chain is built from TRBV11-2 and TRBJ2-7; tentative D call: TRBD2 (6 bases). The CDR3 contains 14 residues. The germline gives CDR1 SGHAT, CDR2 FQNNGV. V dropped 5 bases and J dropped 1 base, with 12 bases sitting between them. The CDR3 here is CASSSLGGSYEQYV. The DNA for the CDR3 is TGTGCCAGCAGCAGTTTGGGGGGATCCTACGAGCAGTACGTC.

This sequence joins TRBV29-1 and TRBJ1-1; D is unresolved. This CDR3 comprises 13 residues. The ends were cut back, 5 bases at V and 0 bases at J, with 10 bases in the middle. Germline V gene data show CDR1 as SQVTM and CDR2 as ANQGSEA. The CDR3 spells CSVIWSMNTEAFF. The CDR3 DNA is TGCAGCGTTATTTGGAGCATGAACACTGAAGCTTTCTTT.

This clone was seen only once. The chain combines TRBV4-2 with TRBJ1-3; D is unclear. Germline V gene lookup returns CDR1 LGHNA and CDR2 YNFKEQ. This CDR3 has 19 residues. Between the trimmed V and J ends, which lost 0 bases and 1 base, there was a span of 19 bases. CDR3 sequence: CASSQDQSRSRLSGNTIYF. In DNA form, the CDR3 reads TGTGCCAGCAGCCAAGATCAAAGTAGGTCACGTCTTTCTGGAAACACCATATATTTT.

The rearrangement links TRBV6-4 to TRBJ2-3; either TRBD1 or TRBD2 may fit D (6 bases each). This CDR3 has 15 residues. Germline loops: CDR1 MRHNA, CDR2 SNTAGT. Deletions cut 6 bases from V and 2 bases from J, with 15 bases between. The CDR3 here is CASSLSGGPTDTQYF. The CDR3 bases are TGTGCCAGCAGCCTTTCCGGGGGCCCCACAGATACGCAGTATTTT.

The chain uses TRBV7-2 and TRBJ1-5; possible D gene TRBD1, 6 bases. The V end lost 1 base, the J end lost 1 base, and 8 bases lay between the germline ends. CDR3 length: 15 amino acids. Germline values: CDR1 SGHTA, CDR2 FQGNSA. CDR3 in amino acids: CASSLGQGSNQPQHF. The CDR3 coding sequence is TGTGCCAGCAGCTTAGGGCAGGGGAGCAATCAGCCCCAGCATTTT.

This clone was recorded a few times. V gene TRBV28 combines with J gene TRBJ1-1; 9 positions match TRBD1. The trim removed 2 bases at V and 6 bases at J, leaving 10 bases unmatched. The CDR3 runs 16 residues. Germline values: CDR1 MDHEN, CDR2 SYDVKM. The chain's CDR3 is CASSLVGTGTSAEAFF. The CDR3 DNA sequence: TGTGCCAGCAGTTTAGTCGGGACAGGGACGTCGGCTGAAGCTTTCTTT.

This chain links TRBV19 with TRBJ1-5; TRBD1 aligns across 7 bases. The germline V gene has CDR1 LNHDA and CDR2 SQIVND (reference sequence). This CDR3 spans 13 amino acids. J lost 3 bases, V lost 8 bases, and 4 bases had no gene match. The CDR3 DNA sequence: TGTGCCAGTCGGACAGGCCTCAATCAGCCCCAGCATTTT. Its protein product is CASRTGLNQPQHF.

The rearrangement joins TRBV7-9 to TRBJ1-1; 8 bases align to TRBD1. CDR1 SEHNR and CDR2 FQNEAQ come from the germline V gene (reference sequence). The CDR3 contains 15 residues. V lost 4 bases and J lost 3; bases outside the gene matches: 7. DNA of the CDR3: TGTGCCAGCAGCTACCGAGACAGGGGAGACACTGAAGCTTTCTTT. This codes for CASSYRDRGDTEAFF.

The rearrangement joins TRBV5-1 to TRBJ1-5; tentatively, D is TRBD1 (6 bases). CDR3 length equals 13 residues. Germline CDR1 reads SGHRS; CDR2 reads YFSETQ. The V and J ends lost 3 bases and 4 bases respectively, with 8 bases between them. The CDR3 DNA reads TGCGCCAGCAGCTGGACAGTAAATCAGCCCCAGCATTTT. This encodes CASSWTVNQPQHF.

V and J are TRBV6-6 and TRBJ1-1, with D possibly TRBD1 on 5 matching bases. There are 11 residues in the CDR3. Per germline, CDR1 MNHNY and CDR2 SVGAGI (reference sequence). V was trimmed by 11 bases and J by 1 base, leaving 8 bases between them. This chain's CDR3 is CAGASNTEAFF. The DNA for the CDR3 is TGTGCCGGGGCCTCGAACACTGAAGCTTTCTTT.